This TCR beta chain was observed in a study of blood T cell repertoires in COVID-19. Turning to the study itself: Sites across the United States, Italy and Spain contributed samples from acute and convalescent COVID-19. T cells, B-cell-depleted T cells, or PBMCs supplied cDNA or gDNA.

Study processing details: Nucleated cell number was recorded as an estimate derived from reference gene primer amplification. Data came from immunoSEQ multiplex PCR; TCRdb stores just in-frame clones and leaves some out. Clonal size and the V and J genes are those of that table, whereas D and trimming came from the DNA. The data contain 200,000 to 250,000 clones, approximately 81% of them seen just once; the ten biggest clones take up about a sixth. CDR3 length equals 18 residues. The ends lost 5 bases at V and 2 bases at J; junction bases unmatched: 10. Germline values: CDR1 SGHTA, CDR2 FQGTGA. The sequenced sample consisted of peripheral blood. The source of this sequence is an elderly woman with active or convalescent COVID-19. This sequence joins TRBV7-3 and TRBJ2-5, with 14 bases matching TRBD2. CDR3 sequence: CASSLFGLAGGLQETQYF. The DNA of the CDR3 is TGTGCCAGCAGCCTTTTCGGACTAGCGGGAGGTCTTCAAGAGACCCAGTACTTC.